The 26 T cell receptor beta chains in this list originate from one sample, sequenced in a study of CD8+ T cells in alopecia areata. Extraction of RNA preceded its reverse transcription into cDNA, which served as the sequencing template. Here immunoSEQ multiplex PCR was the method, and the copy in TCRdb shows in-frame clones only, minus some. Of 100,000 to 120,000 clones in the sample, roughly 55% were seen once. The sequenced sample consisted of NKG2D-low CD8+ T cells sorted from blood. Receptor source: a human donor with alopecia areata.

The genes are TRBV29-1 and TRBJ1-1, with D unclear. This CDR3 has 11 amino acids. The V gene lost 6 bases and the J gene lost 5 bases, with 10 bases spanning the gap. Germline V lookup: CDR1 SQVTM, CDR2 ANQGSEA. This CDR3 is CSVPVGTEAFF. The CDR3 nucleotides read TGCAGCGTCCCCGTCGGGACTGAAGCTTTCTTT.

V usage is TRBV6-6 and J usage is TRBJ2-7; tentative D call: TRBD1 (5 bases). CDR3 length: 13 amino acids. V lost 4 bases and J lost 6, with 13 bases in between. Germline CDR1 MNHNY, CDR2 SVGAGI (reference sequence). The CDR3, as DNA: TGTGCCAGCAGTTTAGGGGCCACTATCGAGCAGTACTTC. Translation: CASSLGATIEQYF.

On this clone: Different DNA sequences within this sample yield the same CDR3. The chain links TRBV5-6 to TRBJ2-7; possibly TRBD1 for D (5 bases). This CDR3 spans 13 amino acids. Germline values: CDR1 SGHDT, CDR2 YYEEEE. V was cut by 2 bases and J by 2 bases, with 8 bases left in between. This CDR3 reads CASSFGQAYEQYF. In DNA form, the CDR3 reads TGTGCCAGCAGCTTCGGACAAGCCTACGAGCAGTACTTC.

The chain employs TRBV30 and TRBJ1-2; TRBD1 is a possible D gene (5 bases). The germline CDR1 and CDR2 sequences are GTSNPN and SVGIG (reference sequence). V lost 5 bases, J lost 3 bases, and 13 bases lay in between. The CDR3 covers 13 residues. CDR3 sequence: CAWGGAEYYGYTF. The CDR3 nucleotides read TGTGCCTGGGGAGGGGCAGAATACTATGGCTACACCTTC.

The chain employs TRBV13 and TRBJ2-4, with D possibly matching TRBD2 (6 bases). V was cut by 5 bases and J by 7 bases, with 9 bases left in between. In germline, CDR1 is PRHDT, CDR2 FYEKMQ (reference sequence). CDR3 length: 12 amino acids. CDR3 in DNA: TGTGCCAGCAGCGGAGGGAGCAACATTCAGTACTTC. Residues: CASSGGSNIQYF.

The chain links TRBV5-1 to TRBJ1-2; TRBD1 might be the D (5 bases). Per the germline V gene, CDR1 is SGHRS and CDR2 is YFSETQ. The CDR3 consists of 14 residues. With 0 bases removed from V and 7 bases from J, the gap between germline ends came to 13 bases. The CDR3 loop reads CASSLETAVFGYTF. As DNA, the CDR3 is TGCGCCAGCAGCTTGGAGACAGCGGTTTTTGGCTACACCTTC.

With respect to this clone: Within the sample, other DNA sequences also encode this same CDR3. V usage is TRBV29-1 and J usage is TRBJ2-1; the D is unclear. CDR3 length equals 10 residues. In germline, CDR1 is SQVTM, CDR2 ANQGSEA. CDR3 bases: TGCAGTGGGAAGCACAATGAGCAGTTCTTC. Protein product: CSGKHNEQFF.

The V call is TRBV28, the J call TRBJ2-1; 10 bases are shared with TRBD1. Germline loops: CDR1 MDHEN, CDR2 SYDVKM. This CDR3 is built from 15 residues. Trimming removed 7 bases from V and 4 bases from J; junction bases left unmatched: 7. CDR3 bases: TGTGCCAGCACCTGGCGGGACAGGGGATACAATGAGCAGTTCTTC. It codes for CASTWRDRGYNEQFF.

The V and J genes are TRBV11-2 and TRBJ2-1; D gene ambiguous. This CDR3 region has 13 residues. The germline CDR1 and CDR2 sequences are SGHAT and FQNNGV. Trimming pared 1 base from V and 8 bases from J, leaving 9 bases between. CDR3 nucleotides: TGTGCCAGCAGCTTAGCCGGGTGGGATGAGCAGTTCTTC. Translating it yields CASSLAGWDEQFF.

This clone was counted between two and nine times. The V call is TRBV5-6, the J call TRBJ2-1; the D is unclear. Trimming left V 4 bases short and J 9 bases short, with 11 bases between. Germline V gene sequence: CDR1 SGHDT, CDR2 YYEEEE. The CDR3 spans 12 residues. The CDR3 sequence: CASSPGVPEQFF. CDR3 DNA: TGTGCCAGCAGCCCCGGAGTTCCTGAGCAGTTCTTC.

The CDR3 region is CASSFRLAGSYEQYF. The CDR3 bases are TGTGCCAGCAGTTTCCGCCTAGCGGGTTCCTACGAGCAGTACTTC. The chain has TRBV27 and TRBJ2-7; 8 bases line up with TRBD2. V dropped 3 bases and J dropped 1; count of bases not matched to a gene: 5. Germline CDR1 is MNHEY and CDR2 is SMNVEV (reference sequence). This CDR3 is 15 amino acids long.

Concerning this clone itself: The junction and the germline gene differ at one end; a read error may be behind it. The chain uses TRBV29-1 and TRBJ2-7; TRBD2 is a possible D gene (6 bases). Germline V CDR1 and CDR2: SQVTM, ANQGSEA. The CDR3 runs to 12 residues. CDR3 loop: CSVEKRGGIMHF. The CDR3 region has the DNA TGCAGCGTTGAAAAAAGGGGCGGGATCATGCACTTC.

This CDR3 reads CSVSGTGYPDTQYF. The CDR3 nucleotides read TGCAGCGTTTCCGGGACAGGGTATCCGGATACGCAGTATTTT. The chain carries TRBV29-1 and TRBJ2-3; TRBD1 matches at 9 bases. V gave up 5 bases and J gave up 6 bases; unmatched junction bases: 9. The CDR3 contains 14 residues. CDR1 is SQVTM, CDR2 ANQGSEA, per germline.

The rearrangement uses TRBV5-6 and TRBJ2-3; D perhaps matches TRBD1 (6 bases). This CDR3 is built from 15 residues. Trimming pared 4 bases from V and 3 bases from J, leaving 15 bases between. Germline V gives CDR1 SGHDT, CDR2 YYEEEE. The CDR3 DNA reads TGTGCCAGCAGCCTAAACCTTCAGGGGACAGATACGCAGTATTTT. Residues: CASSLNLQGTDTQYF.

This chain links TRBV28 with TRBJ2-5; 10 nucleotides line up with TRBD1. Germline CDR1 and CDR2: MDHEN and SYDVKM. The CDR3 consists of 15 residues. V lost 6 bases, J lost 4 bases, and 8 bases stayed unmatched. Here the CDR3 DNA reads TGTGCCAGCAGGCCTGGGGGACAGGGGATAGAGACCCAGTACTTC. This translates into CASRPGGQGIETQYF.

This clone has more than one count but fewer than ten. CDR3 sequence (DNA): TGCGCCAGCAGCCGGACAGGGGTGTACGAGCAGTACTTC. Its translation: CASSRTGVYEQYF. The V call is TRBV5-1, the J call TRBJ2-7; 9 bases agree with TRBD1. V dropped 4 bases and J dropped 4; count of bases not matched to a gene: 3. The CDR3 is made up of 13 amino acids. Germline V gene data show CDR1 as SGHRS and CDR2 as YFSETQ.

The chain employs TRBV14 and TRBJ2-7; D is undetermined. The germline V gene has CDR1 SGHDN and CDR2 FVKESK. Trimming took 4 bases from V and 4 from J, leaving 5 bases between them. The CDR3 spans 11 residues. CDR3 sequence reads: CASSLGYEQYF. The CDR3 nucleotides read TGTGCCAGCAGCCTCGGATACGAGCAGTACTTC.

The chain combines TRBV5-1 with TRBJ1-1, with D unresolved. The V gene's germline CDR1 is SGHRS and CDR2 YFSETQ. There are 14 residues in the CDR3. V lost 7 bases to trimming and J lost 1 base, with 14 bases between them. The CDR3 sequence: CASGRRAGNTEAFF. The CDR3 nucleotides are TGCGCCAGCGGTAGACGGGCGGGGAACACTGAAGCTTTCTTT.

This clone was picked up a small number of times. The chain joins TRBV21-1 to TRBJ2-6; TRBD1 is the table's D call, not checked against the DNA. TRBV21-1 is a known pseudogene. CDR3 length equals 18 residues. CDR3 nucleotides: TGTGCCAGCAGCACCACCGGGACAGTACTTCTCGGGGCCAACGTCCTGACTTTC. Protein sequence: CASSTTGTVLLGANVLTF.

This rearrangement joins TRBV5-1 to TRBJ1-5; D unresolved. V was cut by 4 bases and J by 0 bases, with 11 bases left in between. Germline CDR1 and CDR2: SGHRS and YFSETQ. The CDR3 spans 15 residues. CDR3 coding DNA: TGCGCCAGCAGCCCCGACGGGAATAGCAATCAGCCCCAGCATTTT. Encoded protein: CASSPDGNSNQPQHF.

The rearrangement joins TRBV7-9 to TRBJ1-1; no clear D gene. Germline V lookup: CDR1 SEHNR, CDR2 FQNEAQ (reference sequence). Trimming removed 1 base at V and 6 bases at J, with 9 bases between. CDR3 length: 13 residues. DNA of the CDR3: TGTGCCAGCAGCTTAGTAAAAGGAGCTGAAGCTTTCTTT. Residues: CASSLVKGAEAFF.

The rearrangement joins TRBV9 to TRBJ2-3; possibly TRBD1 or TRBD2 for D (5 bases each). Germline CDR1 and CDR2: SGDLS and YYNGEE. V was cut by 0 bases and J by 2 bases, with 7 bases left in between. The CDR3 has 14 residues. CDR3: CASSVAGTTDTQYF. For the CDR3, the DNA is TGTGCCAGCAGCGTAGCGGGGACCACAGATACGCAGTATTTT.

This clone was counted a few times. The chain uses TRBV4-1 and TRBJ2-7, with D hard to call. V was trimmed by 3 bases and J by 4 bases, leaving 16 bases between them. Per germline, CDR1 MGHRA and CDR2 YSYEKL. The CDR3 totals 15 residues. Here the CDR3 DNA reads TGCGCCAGCAGCCAGACCATGGCGGAACCTTACGAGCAGTACTTC. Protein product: CASSQTMAEPYEQYF.

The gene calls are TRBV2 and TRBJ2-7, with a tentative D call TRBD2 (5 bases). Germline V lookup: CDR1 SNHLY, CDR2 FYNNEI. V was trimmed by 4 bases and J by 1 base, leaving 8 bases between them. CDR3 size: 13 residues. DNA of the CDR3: TGTGCCAGCAGTGGAACTAGTTCCTACGAGCAGTACTTC. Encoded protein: CASSGTSSYEQYF.

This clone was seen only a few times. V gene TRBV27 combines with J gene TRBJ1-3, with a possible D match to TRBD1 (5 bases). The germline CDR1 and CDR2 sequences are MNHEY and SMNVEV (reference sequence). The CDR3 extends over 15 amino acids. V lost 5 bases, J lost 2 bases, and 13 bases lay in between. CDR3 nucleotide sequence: TGTGCCAGCAGTACCACCGGGACGACTGGAAACACCATATATTTT. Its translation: CASSTTGTTGNTIYF.

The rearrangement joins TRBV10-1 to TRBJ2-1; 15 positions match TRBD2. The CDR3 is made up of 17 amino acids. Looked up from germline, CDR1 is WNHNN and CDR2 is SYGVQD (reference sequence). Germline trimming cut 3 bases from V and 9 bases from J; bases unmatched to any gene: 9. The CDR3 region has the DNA TGCGCCAGCAGTGAAAGCCGCGGACTAGCGGGAGGGGGTGAGCAGTTCTTC. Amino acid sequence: CASSESRGLAGGGEQFF.